A selection of T cell receptor beta chains follows, all from one sample in a study of blood T cell repertoires in COVID-19. Produced via immunoSEQ multiplex PCR; TCRdb's table is partial and in-frame only. The sample gives 200,000 to 300,000 clones, about 90% of which show up once; around 2.5% is in the top ten. The sample consisted of peripheral blood. Every receptor here comes from a person between 18 and 35 years old with COVID-19, enrolled during active disease. Both conserved end residues are part of each CDR3. Fields, in order: clone size, V gene, J gene, D gene, CDR3 protein, CDR3 DNA. D genes are given only for firm matches. Clone size is not always given. Where it is, it says once, few, many or a class for expanded clones.

>.|TRBV7-9|TRBJ1-2|.
CASSGRGDGYTF
TGTGCCAGCAGCGGCCGGGGGGACGGCTACACCTTC
>.|TRBV7-2|TRBJ2-1|TRBD2
CASSATSGSYNEQFF
TGTGCCAGCAGCGCCACTAGCGGGAGTTACAATGAGCAGTTCTTC
>.|TRBV4-1|TRBJ2-7|TRBD2
CASSQEVAGLNEQYF
TGCGCCAGCAGCCAAGAGGTAGCGGGTCTAAACGAGCAGTACTTC
>.|TRBV2|TRBJ2-6|.
CASHGSGANVLTF
TGTGCCAGCCACGGGTCTGGGGCCAACGTCCTGACTTTC
>.|TRBV27|TRBJ1-1|.
CASSFGRAGTEAFF
TGTGCCAGCAGTTTTGGCAGGGCCGGGACTGAAGCTTTCTTT
>.|TRBV3-1/TRBV3-2|TRBJ1-2|.
CASSLKGGVGYTF
TGTGCCAGCAGCCTCAAAGGGGGGGTTGGCTACACCTTC
>.|TRBV29-1|TRBJ2-5|.
CSVGYARGQYF
TGCAGCGTTGGATACGCCAGAGGGCAGTACTTC
>.|TRBV11-2|TRBJ2-5|TRBD2
CASSLGLAGRETQYF
TGTGCCAGCAGCTTGGGACTAGCGGGAAGAGAGACCCAGTACTTC
>.|TRBV27|TRBJ2-5|.
CASSSGVWETQYF
TGTGCCAGCAGTTCCGGGGTTTGGGAGACCCAGTACTTC
>.|TRBV6-5|TRBJ1-6|.
CASSIQTGYNSPLHF
TGTGCCAGCAGTATACAAACGGGCTATAATTCACCCCTCCACTTT
>.|TRBV5-1|TRBJ2-7|.
CASSFTYEQYF
TGCGCCAGCAGCTTTACCTACGAGCAGTACTTC
>few|TRBV6-5|TRBJ1-1|.
CASSPRRYGDTEAFF
TGTGCCAGCAGTCCTAGACGGTACGGAGACACTGAAGCTTTCTTT
>.|TRBV7-2|TRBJ2-5|.
CASSLGQAEETQYF
TGTGCCAGCAGCCTAGGACAAGCCGAAGAGACCCAGTACTTC